This T cell receptor beta chain appears in the sequencing data of a study of shared T cell receptors in the human thymus. Assay used: immunoSEQ multiplex PCR; TCRdb lists only in-frame clones, some missing. The table has over 650,000 clones, roughly 86% seen once. Per germline, CDR1 SGHNT and CDR2 YYREEE (reference sequence). The CDR3 length is 14 residues. After removal of 5 bases from V and 0 bases from J, the junction contained 4 bases not matched to a gene. This sample also appeared in a second study, on human thymus T cells. According to that study: Thymic resections from corrective heart surgery supplied the tissue. There appeared to be biased usage of V and J genes in thymic and blood repertoires. Highly overlapping thymic repertoires in unrelated individuals were reported by related research.

The sequenced sample was thymocytes. The rearrangement links TRBV5-4 to TRBJ1-1, with TRBD1 identical over 7 bases. This receptor was identified in a boy under three years old with a congenital heart defect. The DNA of the CDR3 is TGTGCCAGCAGGGGGGGACAGTTGAACACTGAAGCTTTCTTT. Protein: CASRGGQLNTEAFF. The whole variable domain, filled in from reference TRBV5-4 and TRBJ1-1, reads ETGVTQSPTHLIKTRGQQVTLRCSSQSGHNTVSWYQQALGQGPQFIFQYYREEENGRGNFPPRFSGLQFPNYSSELNVNALELDDSALYLCASRGGQLNTEAFFGQGTRLTVV.